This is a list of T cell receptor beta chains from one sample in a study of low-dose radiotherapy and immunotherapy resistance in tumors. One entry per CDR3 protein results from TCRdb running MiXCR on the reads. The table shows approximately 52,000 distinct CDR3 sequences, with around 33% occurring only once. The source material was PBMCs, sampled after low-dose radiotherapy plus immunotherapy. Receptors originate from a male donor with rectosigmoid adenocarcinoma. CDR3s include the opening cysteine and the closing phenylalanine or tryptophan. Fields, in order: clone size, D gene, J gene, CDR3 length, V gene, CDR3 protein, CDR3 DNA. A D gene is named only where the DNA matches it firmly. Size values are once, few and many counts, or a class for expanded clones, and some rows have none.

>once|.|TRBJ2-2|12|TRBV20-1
CSAREGAGELFF
TGCAGTGCTCGAGAGGGTGCCGGGGAGCTGTTTTTT
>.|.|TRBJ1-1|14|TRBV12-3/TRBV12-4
CASSFYPMNTEAFF
TGTGCCAGCAGTTTTTACCCGATGAACACTGAAGCTTTCTTT
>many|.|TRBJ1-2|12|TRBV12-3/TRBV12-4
CASSFSGRGYTF
TGTGCCAGCAGTTTCTCGGGGCGCGGCTACACCTTC
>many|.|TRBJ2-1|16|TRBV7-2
CASSLRGIRDYNEQFF
TGTGCCAGCAGCCTAAGGGGGATACGGGACTACAATGAGCAGTTCTTC
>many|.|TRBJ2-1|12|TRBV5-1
CASSWGSNEQFF
TGCGCCAGCAGCTGGGGGAGCAATGAGCAGTTCTTC
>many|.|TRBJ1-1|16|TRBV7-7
CASSLGFQDGPFEAFF
TGTGCCAGCAGCTTAGGATTTCAGGACGGACCTTTTGAAGCTTTCTTT
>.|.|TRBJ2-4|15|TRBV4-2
CASSQDRQGSNIQYF
TGTGCCAGCAGCCAAGATCGTCAGGGTTCGAACATTCAGTACTTC
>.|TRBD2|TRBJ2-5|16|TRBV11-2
CASSSQGSSGGETQYF
TGTGCCAGCAGCTCCCAAGGTTCTAGCGGGGGAGAGACCCAGTACTTC
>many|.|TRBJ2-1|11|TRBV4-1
CASSQQYEQFF
TGCGCCAGCAGCCAACAGTATGAGCAGTTCTTC
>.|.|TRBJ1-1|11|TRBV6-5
CASSTAAEAFF
TGTGCCAGCAGTACGGCGGCTGAAGCTTTCTTT
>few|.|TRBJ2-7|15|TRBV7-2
CASQKEQLPSYEQYF
TGTGCCAGCCAAAAGGAACAGCTCCCTTCCTACGAGCAGTACTTC
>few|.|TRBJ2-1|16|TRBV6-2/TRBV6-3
CASSELGGITYNEQFF
TGTGCCAGCAGTGAACTAGGGGGAATCACCTACAATGAGCAGTTCTTC
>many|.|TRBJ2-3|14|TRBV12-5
CASGLNGGGDTQYF
TGTGCTAGTGGTTTGAACGGGGGAGGAGATACGCAGTATTTT
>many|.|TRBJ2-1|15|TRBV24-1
CAVTSRDTTNNEQFF
TGTGCCGTCACCAGCCGGGACACAACTAACAATGAGCAGTTCTTC
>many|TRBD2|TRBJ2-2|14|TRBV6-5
CASSRLALTGELFF
TGTGCCAGCAGCCGACTAGCACTTACCGGGGAGCTGTTTTTT
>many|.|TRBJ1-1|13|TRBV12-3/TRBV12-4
CASSLNRNTEAFF
TGTGCCAGCAGTTTAAACAGGAACACTGAAGCTTTCTTT
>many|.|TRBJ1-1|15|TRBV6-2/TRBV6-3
CASHSAITGNTEAFF
TGTGCCAGCCACAGCGCTATTACGGGAAACACTGAAGCTTTCTTT
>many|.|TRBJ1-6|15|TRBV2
CASSGSSSYNSPLHF
TGTGCCAGCAGTGGTTCGAGCTCCTATAATTCACCCCTCCACTTT
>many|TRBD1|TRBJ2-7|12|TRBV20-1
CSAPDRVHEQYF
TGCAGTGCCCCAGACAGGGTCCACGAGCAGTACTTC
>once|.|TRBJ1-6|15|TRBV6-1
CASSQVGDYNSPLHF
TGTGCCAGCAGTCAAGTGGGGGACTATAATTCACCCCTCCACTTT
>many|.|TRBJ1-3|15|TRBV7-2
CASSPVVFSGNTIYF
TGTGCCAGCAGCCCAGTGGTGTTCTCTGGAAACACCATATATTTT
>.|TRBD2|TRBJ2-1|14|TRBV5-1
CASSLVAGNNEQFF
TGCGCCAGCAGCTTGGTAGCGGGGAACAATGAGCAGTTCTTC
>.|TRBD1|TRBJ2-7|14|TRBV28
CASSFYRGYNEQYF
TGTGCCAGCAGTTTTTACAGGGGTTACAACGAGCAGTACTTC
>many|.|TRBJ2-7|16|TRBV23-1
CASSQSRGFGDYEQYF
TGCGCCAGCAGTCAATCCCGGGGGTTCGGTGACTACGAGCAGTACTTC